The subject of this entry is one TCR beta chain. The CDR3 loop spans 13 amino acids. V lost 8 bases to trimming and J lost 4 bases, with 12 bases between them. Germline-derived CDR1 and CDR2 are SNHLY and FYNNEI. The record originates from a study of blood T cell repertoires in COVID-19. Turning to the study itself: Some COVID-19 samples were acute and others convalescent; all came from the United States, Italy and Spain. PBMCs, B-cell-depleted T cells, or T cells were the source of the cDNA or gDNA that made up the material.

As originally analysed: It was from reference gene primer amplification that nucleated cell counts were estimated. Sequencing was performed with immunoSEQ multiplex PCR; in TCRdb, only in-frame clones are kept and a portion is missing. Clone size and V and J calls were adopted from that table, with D and trimming inferred from the DNA. The table lists under 300,000 clones, around 84% of them singletons. Sequenced input: peripheral blood. The receptor was isolated from a woman between 18 and 29 years old with acute or convalescent COVID-19. The chain is built from TRBV2 and TRBJ2-1, with D perhaps matching TRBD1 (6 bases). CDR3 nucleotide sequence: TGTGCCAGCGAGGACAGCAATTACAATGAGCAGTTCTTC. This gives the protein CASEDSNYNEQFF.